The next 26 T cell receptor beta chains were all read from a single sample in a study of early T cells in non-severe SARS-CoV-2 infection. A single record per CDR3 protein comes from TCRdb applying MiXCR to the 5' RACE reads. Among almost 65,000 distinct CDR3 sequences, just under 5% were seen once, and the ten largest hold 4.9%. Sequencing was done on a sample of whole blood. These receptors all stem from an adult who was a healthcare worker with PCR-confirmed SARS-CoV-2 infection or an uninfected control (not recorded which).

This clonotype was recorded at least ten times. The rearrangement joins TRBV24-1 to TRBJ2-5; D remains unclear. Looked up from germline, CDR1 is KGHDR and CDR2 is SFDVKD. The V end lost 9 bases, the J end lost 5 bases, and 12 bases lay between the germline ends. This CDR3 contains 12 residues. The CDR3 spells CATSVSAETQYF. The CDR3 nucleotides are TGTGCCACCTCGGTGTCTGCGGAGACCCAGTACTTC.

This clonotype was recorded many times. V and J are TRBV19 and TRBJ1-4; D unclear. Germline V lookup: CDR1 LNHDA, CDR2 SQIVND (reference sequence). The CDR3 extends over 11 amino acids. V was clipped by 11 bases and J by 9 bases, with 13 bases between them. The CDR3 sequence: CASEQRKKLFF. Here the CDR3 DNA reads TGTGCCTCTGAGCAAAGGAAAAAACTGTTTTTT.

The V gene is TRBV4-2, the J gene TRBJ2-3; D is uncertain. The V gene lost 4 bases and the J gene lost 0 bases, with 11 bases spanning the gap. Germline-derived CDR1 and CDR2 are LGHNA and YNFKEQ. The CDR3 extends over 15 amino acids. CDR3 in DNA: TGTGCCAGCAGCCTGAAGCTTTCGAGCACAGATACGCAGTATTTT. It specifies CASSLKLSSTDTQYF.

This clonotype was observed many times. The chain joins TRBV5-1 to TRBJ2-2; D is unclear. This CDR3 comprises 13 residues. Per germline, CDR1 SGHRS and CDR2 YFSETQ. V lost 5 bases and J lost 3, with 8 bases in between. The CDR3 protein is CASSRQHTGELFF. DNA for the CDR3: TGCGCCAGCAGTCGGCAGCACACCGGGGAGCTGTTTTTT.

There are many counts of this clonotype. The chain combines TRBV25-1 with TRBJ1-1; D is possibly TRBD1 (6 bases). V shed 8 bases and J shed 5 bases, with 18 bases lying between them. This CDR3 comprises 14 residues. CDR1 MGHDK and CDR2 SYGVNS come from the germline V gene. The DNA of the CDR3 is TGTGCCAGCTCCAACAGGGATTTCGGAACTGAAGCTTTCTTT. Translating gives CASSNRDFGTEAFF.

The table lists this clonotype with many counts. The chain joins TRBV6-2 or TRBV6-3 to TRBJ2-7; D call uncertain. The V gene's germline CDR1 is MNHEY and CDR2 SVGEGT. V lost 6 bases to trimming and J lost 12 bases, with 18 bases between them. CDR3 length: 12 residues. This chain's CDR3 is CASRDLVPDWYF. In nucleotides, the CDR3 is TGTGCCAGCAGAGATCTAGTCCCGGATTGGTACTTC.

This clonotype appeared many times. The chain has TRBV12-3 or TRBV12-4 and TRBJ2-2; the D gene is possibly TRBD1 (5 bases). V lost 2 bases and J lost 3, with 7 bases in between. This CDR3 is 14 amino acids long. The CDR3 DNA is TGTGCCAGCAGTTTAAGGGGATACACCGGGGAGCTGTTTTTT. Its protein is CASSLRGYTGELFF.

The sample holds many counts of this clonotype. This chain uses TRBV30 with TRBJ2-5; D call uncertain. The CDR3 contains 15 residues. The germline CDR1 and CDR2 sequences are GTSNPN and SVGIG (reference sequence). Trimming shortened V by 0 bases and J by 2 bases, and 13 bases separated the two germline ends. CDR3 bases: TGTGCCTGGAGTGTACCAGCCCAGTGGCAAGAGACCCAGTACTTC. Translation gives CAWSVPAQWQETQYF.

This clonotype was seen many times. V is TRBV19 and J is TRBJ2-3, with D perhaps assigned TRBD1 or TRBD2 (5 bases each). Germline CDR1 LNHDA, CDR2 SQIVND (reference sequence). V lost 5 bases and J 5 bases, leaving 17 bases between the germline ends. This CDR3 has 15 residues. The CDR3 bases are TGTGCCAGTAGTCCCTCCGGGACCAGAGGAGATACGCAGTATTTT. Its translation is CASSPSGTRGDTQYF.

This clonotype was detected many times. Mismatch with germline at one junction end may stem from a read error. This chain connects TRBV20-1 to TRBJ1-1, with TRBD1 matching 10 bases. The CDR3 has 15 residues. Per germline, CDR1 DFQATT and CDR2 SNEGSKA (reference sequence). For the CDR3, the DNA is TGCAGTGCTAGATGGGACAGGGGTTTGAATACTGAAGCTTTCTTT. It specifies CSARWDRGLNTEAFF.

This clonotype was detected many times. CDR3 region: CAWDRPNEKLFF. The CDR3 nucleotides are TGTGCCTGGGACAGGCCTAATGAAAAACTGTTTTTT. The rearrangement links TRBV30 to TRBJ1-4, with a weak D call TRBD1 (6 bases). Germline CDR1 and CDR2: GTSNPN and SVGIG (reference sequence). Trimming took 5 bases from V and 3 from J, leaving 7 bases between them. The CDR3 is 12 residues long.

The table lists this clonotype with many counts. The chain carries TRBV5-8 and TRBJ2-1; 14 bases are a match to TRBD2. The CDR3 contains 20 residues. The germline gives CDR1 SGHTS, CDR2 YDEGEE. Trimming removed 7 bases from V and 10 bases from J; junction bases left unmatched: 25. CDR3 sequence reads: CASPLSYRLAGGPRKEEQFF. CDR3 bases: TGTGCCAGCCCCCTCTCATATCGACTAGCGGGGGGGCCTCGTAAGGAAGAGCAGTTCTTC.

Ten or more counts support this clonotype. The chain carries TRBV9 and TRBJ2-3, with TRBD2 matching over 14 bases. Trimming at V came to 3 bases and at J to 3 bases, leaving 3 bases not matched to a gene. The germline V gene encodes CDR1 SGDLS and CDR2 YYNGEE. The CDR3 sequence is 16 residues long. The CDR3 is CASSAGLAGATDTQYF. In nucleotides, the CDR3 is TGTGCCAGCAGCGCGGGACTAGCGGGGGCAACAGATACGCAGTATTTT. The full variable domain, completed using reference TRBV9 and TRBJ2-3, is DSGVTQTPKHLITATGQRVTLRCSPRSGDLSVYWYQQSLDQGLQFLIQYYNGEERAKGNILERFSAQQFPDLHSELNLSSLELGDSALYFCASSAGLAGATDTQYFGPGTRLTVL.

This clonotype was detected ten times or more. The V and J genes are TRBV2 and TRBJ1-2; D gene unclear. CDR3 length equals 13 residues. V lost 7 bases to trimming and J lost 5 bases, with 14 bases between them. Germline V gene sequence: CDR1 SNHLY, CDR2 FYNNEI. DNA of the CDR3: TGTGCCAGCACAGCGGGAGCAGGATATGGCTACACCTTC. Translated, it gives CASTAGAGYGYTF.

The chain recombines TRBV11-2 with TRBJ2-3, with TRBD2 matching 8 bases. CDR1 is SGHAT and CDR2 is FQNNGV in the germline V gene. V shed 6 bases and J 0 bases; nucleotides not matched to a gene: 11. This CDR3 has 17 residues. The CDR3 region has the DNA TGTGCCAGCAGTCCGCTGGATAGCGGGGCAAGCACAGATACGCAGTATTTT. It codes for CASSPLDSGASTDTQYF. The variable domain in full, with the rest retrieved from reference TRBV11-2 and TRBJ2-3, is EAGVAQSPRYKIIEKRQSVAFWCNPISGHATLYWYQQILGQGPKLLIQFQNNGVVDDSQLPKDRFSAERLKGVDSTLKIQPAKLEDSAVYLCASSPLDSGASTDTQYFGPGTRLTVL.

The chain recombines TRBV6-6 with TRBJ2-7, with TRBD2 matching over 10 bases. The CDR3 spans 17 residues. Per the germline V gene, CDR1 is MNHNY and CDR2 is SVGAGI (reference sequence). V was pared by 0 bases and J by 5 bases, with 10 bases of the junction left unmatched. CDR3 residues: CASSYSGLADRGDEQYF. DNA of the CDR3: TGTGCCAGCAGTTACTCAGGACTAGCGGACCGGGGCGACGAGCAGTACTTC.

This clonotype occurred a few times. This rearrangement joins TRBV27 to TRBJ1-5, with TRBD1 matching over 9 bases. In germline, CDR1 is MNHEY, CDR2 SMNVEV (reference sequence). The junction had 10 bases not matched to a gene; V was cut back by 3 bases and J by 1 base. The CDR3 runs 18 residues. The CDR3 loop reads CASSFSGQGMGSNQPQHF. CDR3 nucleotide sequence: TGTGCCAGCAGTTTTTCGGGACAGGGTATGGGGAGCAATCAGCCCCAGCATTTT.

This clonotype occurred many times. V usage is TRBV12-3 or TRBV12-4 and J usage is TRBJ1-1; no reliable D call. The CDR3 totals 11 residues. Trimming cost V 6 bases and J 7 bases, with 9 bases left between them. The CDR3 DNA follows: TGTGCCAGCAGGTCCGGGCTTGAAGCTTTCTTT. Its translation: CASRSGLEAFF.

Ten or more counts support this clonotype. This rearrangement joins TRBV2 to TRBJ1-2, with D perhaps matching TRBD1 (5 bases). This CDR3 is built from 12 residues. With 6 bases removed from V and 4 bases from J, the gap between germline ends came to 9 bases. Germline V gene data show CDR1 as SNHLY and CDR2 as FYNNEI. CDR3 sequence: CASRGLSYGYTF. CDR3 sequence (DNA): TGTGCCAGCAGGGGACTTAGCTATGGCTACACCTTC.

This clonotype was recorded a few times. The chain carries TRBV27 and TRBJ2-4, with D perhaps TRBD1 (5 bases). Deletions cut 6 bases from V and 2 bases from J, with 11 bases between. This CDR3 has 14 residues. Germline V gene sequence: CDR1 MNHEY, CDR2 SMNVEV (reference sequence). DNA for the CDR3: TGTGCCAGCAGGGGTTCAGGGTCCAAAAACATTCAGTACTTC. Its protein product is CASRGSGSKNIQYF.

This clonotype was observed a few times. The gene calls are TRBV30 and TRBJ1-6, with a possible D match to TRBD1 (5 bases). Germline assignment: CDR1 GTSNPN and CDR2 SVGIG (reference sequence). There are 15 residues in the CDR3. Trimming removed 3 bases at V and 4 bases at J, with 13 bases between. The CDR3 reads CAWRIHRTYNSPLHF. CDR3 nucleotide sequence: TGTGCCTGGAGGATTCACAGGACATATAATTCACCCCTCCACTTT.

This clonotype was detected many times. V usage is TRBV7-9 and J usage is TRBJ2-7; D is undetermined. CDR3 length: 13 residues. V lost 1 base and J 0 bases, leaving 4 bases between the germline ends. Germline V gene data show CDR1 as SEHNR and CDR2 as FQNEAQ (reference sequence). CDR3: CASSLGASYEQYF. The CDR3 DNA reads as TGTGCCAGCAGCTTAGGGGCCTCCTACGAGCAGTACTTC. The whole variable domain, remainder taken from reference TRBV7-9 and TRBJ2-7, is DTGVSQNPRHKITKRGQNVTFRCDPISEHNRLYWYRQTLGQGPEFLTYFQNEAQLEKSRLLSDRFSAERPKGSFSTLEIQRTEQGDSAMYLCASSLGASYEQYFGPGTRLTVT.

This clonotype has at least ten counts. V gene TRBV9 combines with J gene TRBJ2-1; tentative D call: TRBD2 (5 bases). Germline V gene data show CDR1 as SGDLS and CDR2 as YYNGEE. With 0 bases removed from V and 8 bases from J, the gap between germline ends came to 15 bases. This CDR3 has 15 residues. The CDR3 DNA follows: TGTGCCAGCAGCGTAGTCGGTCTAGCTGGGGATGAGCAGTTCTTC. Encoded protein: CASSVVGLAGDEQFF.

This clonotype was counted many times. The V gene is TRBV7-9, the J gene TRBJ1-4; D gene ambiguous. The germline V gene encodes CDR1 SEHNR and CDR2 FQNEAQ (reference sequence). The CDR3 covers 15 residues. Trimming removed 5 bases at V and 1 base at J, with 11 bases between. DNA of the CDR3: TGTGCCAGCAGCAAGTTTCCTGGAACTAATGAAAAACTGTTTTTT. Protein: CASSKFPGTNEKLFF.

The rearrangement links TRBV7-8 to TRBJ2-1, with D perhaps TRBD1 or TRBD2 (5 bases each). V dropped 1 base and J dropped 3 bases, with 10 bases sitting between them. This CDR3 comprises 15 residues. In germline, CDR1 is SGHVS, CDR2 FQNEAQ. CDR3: CASSLDGTNYNEQFF. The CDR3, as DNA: TGTGCCAGCAGCTTAGACGGGACGAACTACAATGAGCAGTTCTTC.

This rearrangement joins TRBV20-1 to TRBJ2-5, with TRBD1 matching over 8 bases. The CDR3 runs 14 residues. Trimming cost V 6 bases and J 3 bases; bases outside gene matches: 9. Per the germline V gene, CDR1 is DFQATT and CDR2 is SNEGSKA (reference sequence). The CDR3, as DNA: TGCAGTGCCACCAGGACAGGGCGAGAAGAGACCCAGTACTTC. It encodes CSATRTGREETQYF.